Sequencing of this TCR beta chain was carried out in a study of graft-versus-host responses after intestinal transplantation. Study background: The recipients all started with anti-thymocyte globulin induction and then took tacrolimus and steroids for 3 to 4 years.

General study findings and limits: When patients had graft-donor T cell macrochimerism, their allografts held high graft-versus-host to host-versus-graft clonal ratios. GvH clonotypes were identified within recipient marrow, with a subset emerging first in ileum or blood. Maximum circulating GvH clone levels tracked with early post-transplant HvG decreases.

TCRdb's table, derived via immunoSEQ multiplex PCR, lists solely in-frame clones and lacks some. The profile covers roughly 120,000 clones, with 90% appearing a single time and about 0.18% taken by the ten largest. V lost 4 bases and J 0 bases, leaving 17 bases between the germline ends. The CDR3 sequence is 18 residues long. The germline V gene encodes CDR1 SGHDT and CDR2 YYEEEE. Turning to this clone: Its matching antigen is unknown.

Material: unstimulated CD4+ T cells sorted from spleen or lymph node cells, obtained before intestinal transplant. The rearrangement links TRBV5-6 to TRBJ2-6, with a weak D call TRBD1 (6 bases). The clonotype originates from a human donor who received an intestinal transplant. CDR3 amino acids: CASSPGQNSRSGANVLTF. CDR3 DNA sequence: TGTGCCAGCAGCCCCGGACAGAATTCCCGCTCTGGGGCCAACGTCCTGACTTTC.